The next 28 T cell receptor beta chains were all read from a single sample in a study of tumor and adjacent non-tumor tissue in lung cancer. Three rounds of nested PCR, following a modified ARM-PCR protocol, produced the TCRbeta library. TCRdb reprocessed the multiplex PCR reads via MiXCR and lists one record per CDR3 protein. The sample shows under 150,000 distinct CDR3 sequences, around 65% of them seen only once. No cell sorting was done before RNA was extracted from the tissue. Sequenced material: lung tumor tissue. The receptors here all came from a man in his 60s with small cell lung cancer.

Note on this clonotype: A much larger clonotype is one base distant, so this may be a read error. This rearrangement joins TRBV29-1 to TRBJ2-5; D is perhaps TRBD2 (5 bases). Trimming took off 3 bases at V and 2 bases at J, with 19 bases between the two ends. Per the germline V gene, CDR1 is SQVTM and CDR2 is ANQGSEA. This CDR3 has 16 amino acids. In DNA, the CDR3 is TGCAGCGTTGATGGGCTAGAGGGAGCCCTTCAAGAGACCCAGTACTTC. Its protein is CSVDGLEGALQETQYF. Using reference TRBV29-1 and TRBJ2-5 for the parts outside the CDR3, the full variable domain is SAVISQKPSRDICQRGTSLTIQCQVDSQVTMMFWYRQQPGQSLTLIATANQGSEATYESGFVIDKFPISRPNLTFSTLTVSNMSPEDSSIYLCSVDGLEGALQETQYFGPGTRLLVL.

This clonotype was seen only a few times. The gene calls are TRBV6-1 and TRBJ2-3; no firm D call. CDR1 is MNHNS and CDR2 is SASEGT in the germline V gene. Trimming removed 5 bases from V and 2 bases from J, with 8 bases in between. The CDR3 spans 13 residues. The CDR3 region is CASSTYYTDTQYF. Written as DNA, the CDR3 is TGTGCCAGCAGTACCTACTACACAGATACGCAGTATTTT.

On this clonotype: An end of the junction does not agree with germline; a read error may underlie this. The V gene is TRBV11-1, the J gene TRBJ2-1; no definite D call. The germline CDR1 and CDR2 sequences are SGHAT and FQDESV (reference sequence). The CDR3 sequence is 13 residues long. The CDR3 is CPSSLDGNNEQFF. CDR3 DNA sequence: TGTCCCAGCAGTTTAGATGGAAACAATGAGCAGTTCTTC.

Details on this clonotype: A much larger clone lies one base from this, so it may be a read error. The CDR3 ends on some other residue instead of the conserved phenylalanine or tryptophan, so this is likely a read error. The chain links TRBV20-1 to TRBJ2-4; unclear D gene. The CDR3 is made up of 15 amino acids. Germline CDR1 and CDR2: DFQATT and SNEGSKA (reference sequence). V shed 0 bases and J shed 0 bases, with 9 bases lying between them. The CDR3 region has the DNA TGCAGTGCTAGAGATCGAGAGACAGCCAAAAACATTCAGTACATC. Encoded protein: CSARDRETAKNIQYI.

As regards this clonotype: Sequence at one end of the junction differs from germline and may be a read error. The chain is built from TRBV11-3 and TRBJ1-2; 9 positions match TRBD1. CDR1 SGHNT and CDR2 YENEEA come from the germline V gene. The CDR3 length is 13 residues. CDR3 DNA sequence: TGTGCTAGCAGCAGACGACAGGGGGGGAGCTACAACTTC. Translated: CASSRRQGGSYNF.

CDR3 coding DNA: TGTGCCAGCAGCTTGGAGTACAGCTACGAGCAGTACGTC. Its translation is CASSLEYSYEQYV. This chain joins TRBV5-5 and TRBJ2-7; no clear D. Per germline, CDR1 SGHKS and CDR2 YYEKEE (reference sequence). The CDR3 is made up of 13 amino acids. V was clipped by 0 bases and J by 3 bases, with 7 bases between them.

The CDR3 sequence: CAIIGTGTRNNEQFF. In DNA, the CDR3 is TGTGCCATCATTGGGACCGGGACTAGGAACAATGAGCAGTTCTTC. The chain is built from TRBV12-3 or TRBV12-4 and TRBJ2-1; 8 nucleotides line up with TRBD2. With V trimmed by 10 bases and J by 5 bases, 13 bases remained unmatched. CDR3 length: 15 amino acids.

At least ten counts were recorded for this clonotype. The V and J genes are TRBV12-3 or TRBV12-4 and TRBJ2-5, with a tentative D call TRBD2 (5 bases). Trimming took off 3 bases at V and 5 bases at J, with 13 bases between the two ends. This CDR3 spans 14 amino acids. The CDR3 nucleotides are TGTGCCAGCAGTTTTCATCGAGGGATGGAGACCCAGTACTTC. Translating gives CASSFHRGMETQYF.

This clonotype was counted at least ten times. The chain recombines TRBV10-1 with TRBJ2-5; TRBD1 aligns across 7 bases. Germline CDR1 reads WNHNN; CDR2 reads SYGVQD (reference sequence). V was pared by 4 bases and J by 1 base, with 12 bases of the junction left unmatched. The CDR3 is made up of 17 amino acids. In DNA, the CDR3 is TGCGCCAGCAGTGGAATCCCGGGACAGCTTCCCCAAGAGACCCAGTACTTC. Translating it yields CASSGIPGQLPQETQYF.

Details on this clonotype: Mismatch with germline at one junction end may stem from a read error. CDR3 sequence (DNA): TGTGCCAGCAGTTACTCGATCCGATTAGGTAATACCGGGGAGCTATTTTTT. Translating gives CASSYSIRLGNTGELFF. The rearrangement links TRBV6-5 to TRBJ2-2; maybe TRBD2 (5 bases). CDR1 MNHEY and CDR2 SVGAGI come from the germline V gene. This CDR3 comprises 17 residues.

The chain combines TRBV4-2 with TRBJ2-3; 11 bases match TRBD2. This CDR3 spans 17 amino acids. V dropped 2 bases and J dropped 4; count of bases not matched to a gene: 8. CDR1 is LGHNA, CDR2 YNFKEQ, per germline. CDR3 nucleotide sequence: TGTGCCAGCAGCCAACGTCTAGCGGGAGGCCTAGCAGATACGCAGTATTTT. It specifies CASSQRLAGGLADTQYF.

This clonotype is a singleton in its sample. No conserved phenylalanine or tryptophan is present at the end of the CDR3, so a read error is the likely explanation. For the CDR3, the DNA is TGTGCCAGCGGCTATCGGCCCCTTTCGGGGGGCTACACCTTG. The encoded protein is CASGYRPLSGGYTL. The V and J genes are TRBV11-2 and TRBJ1-2; D gene uncertain. Per the germline V gene, CDR1 is SGHAT and CDR2 is FQNNGV. The ends were cut back, 8 bases at V and 8 bases at J, with 21 bases in the middle. The CDR3 is 14 amino acids.

Concerning this clonotype: A much bigger clone sits one base away, suggesting this may be a read error. The chain employs TRBV5-6 and TRBJ2-2, with D unresolved. This CDR3 is built from 15 residues. The V end was cut by 0 bases, the J end by 2 bases, with 8 bases between. Germline V lookup: CDR1 SGHDT, CDR2 YYEEEE. CDR3 bases: TGTGCCAGCAGCTTGGTCAGACCCAACACCGGGGAGCTGTTTTTT. Encoded protein: CASSLVRPNTGELFF.

As for this clonotype: With a much larger clone just one base away, this may be a read error. The J gene is TRBJ1-2, the V gene TRBV29-1, with TRBD1 identical over 12 bases. CDR1 is SQVTM and CDR2 is ANQGSEA in the germline V gene. The CDR3 totals 14 residues. CDR3 DNA sequence: TGCAGCGTTGACGGGACAGGGGGCGACTATGGCTGCACCTTC. This encodes CSVDGTGGDYGCTF.

This chain uses TRBV24-1 with TRBJ1-1; the D is unclear. The CDR3 contains 16 residues. Trimming took 3 bases from V and 4 from J, leaving 17 bases between them. Per germline, CDR1 KGHDR and CDR2 SFDVKD. CDR3 residues: CATSDGNIVSSTEAFF. CDR3 in DNA: TGTGCCACCAGTGATGGGAACATAGTCAGCAGCACTGAAGCTTTCTTT.

Points on this clonotype: The CDR3 end shows no conserved phenylalanine or tryptophan, and so a read error is likely. The chain recombines TRBV30 with TRBJ2-1; D uncertain. Per germline, CDR1 GTSNPN and CDR2 SVGIG (reference sequence). The CDR3 length is 11 residues. The CDR3 here is CVSHGYNEQFV. The CDR3 region has the DNA TGTGTCTCCCATGGTTACAATGAGCAGTTCGTC.

Turning to this clonotype: At one end the junction does not follow the germline gene, possibly because of a read error. The gene calls are TRBV5-4 and TRBJ2-3; D uncertain. There are 14 residues in the CDR3. The germline V gene has CDR1 SGHNT and CDR2 YYREEE (reference sequence). CDR3 sequence: CASSSARNTDTQYF. The CDR3 DNA sequence: TGTGCGAGCAGCTCGGCCCGAAACACAGATACGCAGTATTTT.

A remark on this clonotype: The junction departs from the called germline gene at one end, perhaps through a read error. The rearrangement joins TRBV11-2 to TRBJ1-4; TRBD1 aligns across 8 bases. The length of the CDR3 is 14 residues. CDR1 is SGHAT and CDR2 is FQNNGV in the germline V gene. CDR3 loop: CASSSTRGLEKVFF. The CDR3 DNA is TGTGCCAGCAGCTCAACCAGGGGGCTTGAAAAAGTGTTTTTT. Variable domain in full (rest from reference TRBV11-2 and TRBJ1-4): EAGVAQSPRYKIIEKRQSVAFWCNPISGHATLYWYQQILGQGPKLLIQFQNNGVVDDSQLPKDRFSAERLKGVDSTLKIQPAKLEDSAVYLCASSSTRGLEKVFFGSGTQLSVL.

This clonotype showed up many times. The V and J genes are TRBV29-1 and TRBJ1-5; no definite D call. The CDR3 loop spans 13 amino acids. Germline lookup yields CDR1 SQVTM and CDR2 ANQGSEA. V gave up 6 bases and J gave up 3 bases, with 12 bases separating them. The CDR3 DNA reads as TGCAGCGTGGGTGACGGCACCAATCAGCCCCAGCATTTT. Residues: CSVGDGTNQPQHF.

In this sample, this clonotype turned up a few times. The V gene is TRBV29-1, the J gene TRBJ2-5, with TRBD2 identical over 8 bases. The CDR3 extends over 12 amino acids. The germline V gene encodes CDR1 SQVTM and CDR2 ANQGSEA. J was trimmed by 5 bases and V by 6 bases; bases with no gene match: 5. The chain's CDR3 is CSVYRGGETQYF. Here the CDR3 DNA reads TGCAGCGTGTACCGGGGGGGGGAGACCCAGTACTTC.

This chain connects TRBV11-3 to TRBJ2-1; perhaps TRBD2 as D (6 bases). CDR1 and CDR2 (germline): SGHNT, YENEEA. The CDR3 runs to 14 residues. Here the CDR3 reads CVRRRGGGYNEQFF. In DNA, the CDR3 is TGTGTCAGAAGGAGGGGTGGGGGGTACAATGAGCAGTTCTTC.

The chain has TRBV20-1 and TRBJ2-5; D remains unclear. Germline V lookup: CDR1 DFQATT, CDR2 SNEGSKA (reference sequence). The CDR3 spans 12 residues. The V gene lost 2 bases and the J gene lost 2 bases, with 6 bases spanning the gap. The CDR3 nucleotides are TGCAGTGCTAGAACTCAGCAAGAGACCCAGTACTTC. Protein sequence: CSARTQQETQYF.

The chain carries TRBV11-2 and TRBJ2-2, with D possibly TRBD2 on 5 matching bases. V gave up 5 bases and J gave up 4 bases, with 14 bases separating them. The germline CDR1 and CDR2 sequences are SGHAT and FQNNGV. The CDR3 runs 15 residues. CDR3 residues: CASSTLGGGTGELFF. For the CDR3, the DNA is TGTGCCAGCAGCACCCTAGGCGGAGGCACCGGGGAGCTGTTTTTT. The entire variable domain, with the rest obtained from reference TRBV11-2 and TRBJ2-2, is as follows: EAGVAQSPRYKIIEKRQSVAFWCNPISGHATLYWYQQILGQGPKLLIQFQNNGVVDDSQLPKDRFSAERLKGVDSTLKIQPAKLEDSAVYLCASSTLGGGTGELFFGEGSRLTVL.

As regards this clonotype: Possible read error: a much larger clone is one base away. The chain combines TRBV4-1 with TRBJ2-3; D perhaps matches TRBD2 (5 bases). V lost 1 base to trimming and J lost 1 base, with 12 bases between them. The CDR3 sequence is 16 residues long. CDR1 and CDR2 (germline): MGHRA, YSYEKL. The chain's CDR3 is CASSQGDGLGTDTQYF. The CDR3 DNA reads as TGCGCCAGCAGCCAAGGTGACGGACTGGGCACAGATACGCAGTATTTT.

Concerning this clonotype itself: One junction end disagrees with the germline gene, perhaps due to a read error. This chain links TRBV20-1 with TRBJ2-1, with 7 bases matching TRBD2. Germline V gene sequence: CDR1 DFQATT, CDR2 SNEGSKA (reference sequence). The CDR3 loop spans 17 amino acids. This CDR3 reads CSARALGGVGFRNERFF. The CDR3 DNA is TGCAGTGCTAGAGCCTTGGGAGGGGTAGGTTTTCGCAATGAGCGGTTCTTC.

This clonotype has only a few counts. Relative to the germline gene, one junction end is altered; a read error may explain this. The rearrangement uses TRBV29-1 and TRBJ2-3, with a weak D call TRBD1 (6 bases). The length of the CDR3 is 14 residues. Germline V gene lookup returns CDR1 SQVTM and CDR2 ANQGSEA. CDR3 in amino acids: CSVQGGLSTDTHYF. CDR3 in DNA: TGCAGCGTTCAAGGGGGTCTCAGCACAGATACGCACTATTTT.

Comments on this clonotype: A much larger clone is a single base away; this may be a read error. The rearrangement uses TRBV11-2 and TRBJ2-3, with D perhaps matching TRBD1 (6 bases). The CDR3 length is 14 residues. Germline V gives CDR1 SGHAT, CDR2 FQNNGV. This CDR3 reads CAGSRGTSTDTQYF. The DNA of the CDR3 is TGTGCCGGCAGTAGGGGGACAAGCACAGATACGCAGTATTTT.

V usage is TRBV13 and J usage is TRBJ2-7; TRBD2 matches at 11 bases. V lost 5 bases, J lost 7 bases, and 7 bases stayed unmatched. CDR1 and CDR2 from the germline V gene are PRHDT and FYEKMQ (reference sequence). This CDR3 spans 14 amino acids. The CDR3 DNA sequence: TGTGCCAGCAGCGTTAGCGGGAGGGACCATGAGCAGTACTTC. Translation gives CASSVSGRDHEQYF.